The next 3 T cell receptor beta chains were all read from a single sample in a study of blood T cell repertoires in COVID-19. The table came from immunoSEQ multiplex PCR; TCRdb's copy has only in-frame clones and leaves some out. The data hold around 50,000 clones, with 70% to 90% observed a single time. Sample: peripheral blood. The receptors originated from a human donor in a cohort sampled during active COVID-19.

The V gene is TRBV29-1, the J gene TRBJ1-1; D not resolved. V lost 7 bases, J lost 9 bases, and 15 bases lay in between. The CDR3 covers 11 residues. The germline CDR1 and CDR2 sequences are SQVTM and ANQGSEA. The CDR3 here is CSAQSGWQAFF. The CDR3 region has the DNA TGCAGCGCACAATCCGGGTGGCAAGCTTTCTTT. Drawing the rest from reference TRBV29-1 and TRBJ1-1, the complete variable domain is SAVISQKPSRDICQRGTSLTIQCQVDSQVTMMFWYRQQPGQSLTLIATANQGSEATYESGFVIDKFPISRPNLTFSTLTVSNMSPEDSSIYLCSAQSGWQAFFGQGTRLTVV.

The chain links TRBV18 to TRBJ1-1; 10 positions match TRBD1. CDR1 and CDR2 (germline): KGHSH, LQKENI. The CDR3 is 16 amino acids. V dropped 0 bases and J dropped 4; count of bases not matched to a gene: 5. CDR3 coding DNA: TGTGCCAGCTCACCACCGACAGGGGGCTTGTTCACTGAAGCTTTCTTT. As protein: CASSPPTGGLFTEAFF.

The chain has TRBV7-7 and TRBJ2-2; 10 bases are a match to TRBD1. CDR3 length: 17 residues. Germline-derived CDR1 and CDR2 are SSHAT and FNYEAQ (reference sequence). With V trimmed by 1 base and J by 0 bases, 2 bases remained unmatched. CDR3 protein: CASSLVGTGANTGELFF. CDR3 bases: TGTGCCAGCAGCTTAGTTGGGACAGGGGCGAACACCGGGGAGCTGTTTTTT.